These T cell receptor beta chains were read from a single sample in a study of T cell responses to AZD1222 COVID-19 vaccine. The protocol was immunoSEQ multiplex PCR, while the TCRdb copy is restricted to in-frame clones and leaves out a portion. There are roughly 140,000 clones in the sample; roughly nine tenths occur only once, and 6.9% lies in the top ten. The sequencing here drew on peripheral blood, taken after recovery from COVID-19. Receptor source: an adult who had recovered from COVID-19. The CDR3 runs from the conserved cysteine through the conserved F or W. The D gene is left open where the match is weak. The size entry is marked missing in some rows and otherwise reads once, few, many or a size class.

j_call v_call clone_size d_call cdr3_nt cdr3_aa
TRBJ2-7 TRBV2 NA NA TGTGCCAGCAGTGAAAGAACTTACGAGCAGTACTTC CASSERTYEQYF
TRBJ1-1 TRBV5-1 NA NA TGCGCCAGCAGCCTGGTGAACACTGAAGCTTTCTTT CASSLVNTEAFF
TRBJ1-1 TRBV18 once NA TGTGCCAGCTCACCACCAAAGGGTTCGGGACACATGAACACTGAAGCTTTCTTT CASSPPKGSGHMNTEAFF
TRBJ2-1 TRBV15 NA NA TGTGCCACCAGCAGAGATCTGGAGAGTGAGCAGTTCTTC CATSRDLESEQFF
TRBJ1-6 TRBV27 once TRBD1 TGTGCCAGCAGTTCTTCATTCCGGGACAGCGTAGGACCCCTCCACTTT CASSSSFRDSVGPLHF
TRBJ1-1 TRBV5-1 NA TRBD1 TGCGCCAGCAGCTTTCAGACAGGGGAGAACACTGAAGCTTTCTTT CASSFQTGENTEAFF
TRBJ2-6 TRBV19 NA TRBD1 TGTGCCAGTAGTATCGCCGGGACAGGTGGTTTTGGGGCCAACGTCCTGACTTTC CASSIAGTGGFGANVLTF
TRBJ1-4 TRBV11-2 NA NA TGTGCCAGCAGCTTAGTAGCGGGAACCGAAAAACTGTTTTTT CASSLVAGTEKLFF
TRBJ2-1 TRBV11-2 NA TRBD2 TGTGCCATCAAGAGAGGGGCGACTAGCGGGGGGGCAAAGTATGAGCAGTTCTTC CAIKRGATSGGAKYEQFF
TRBJ1-1 TRBV7-6 once NA TGTGCCAGCAGCTTAAACACTGAAGCTTTCTTT CASSLNTEAFF
TRBJ1-5 TRBV19 NA NA TGTGCCAGTACCCGTATCGGAGCGGATTATAGCAATCAGCCCCAGCATTTT CASTRIGADYSNQPQHF
TRBJ2-3 TRBV10-3 NA NA TGTGCCACCGGGAGCACAGATACGCAGTATTTT CATGSTDTQYF
TRBJ1-1 TRBV11-3 few NA TGTGCCAGCAGCTCTAGCGATAGGGGCCCGAACACTGAAGCTTTCTTT CASSSSDRGPNTEAFF
TRBJ2-7 TRBV19 NA NA TGTGCCAGTAGTAGCTACAGGGCCAACGAGCAGTACTTC CASSSYRANEQYF
TRBJ1-1 TRBV7-3 once NA TGTGCCAGCAGCTTGAATACGAACACTGAAGCTTTCTTT CASSLNTNTEAFF
TRBJ1-5 TRBV5-8 NA TRBD1 TGTGCCAGCAGCTTGGGACAGGGGGCTGGGGATCAGCCCCAGCATTTT CASSLGQGAGDQPQHF
TRBJ1-5 TRBV6-2/TRBV6-3 NA NA TGTGCCAGCAGTTACTCCAGTTGGCAGTCCGATCAGCCCCAGCATTTT CASSYSSWQSDQPQHF
TRBJ2-3 TRBV7-8 NA TRBD2 TGTGCCAGCAGCATTATACTAGCGGGGGCTAGCACAGATACGCAGTATTTT CASSIILAGASTDTQYF
TRBJ1-1 TRBV9 NA NA TGTGCCAGCAGCGTAGGGCGGGGGTCTAACACTGAAGCTTTCTTT CASSVGRGSNTEAFF
TRBJ1-2 TRBV5-1 NA NA TGCGCCAGCAGCTTGGAGGGACGGAGCTATGGCTACACCTTC CASSLEGRSYGYTF
TRBJ1-5 TRBV5-6 NA TRBD1 TGTGCCAGCAGCTTGGGACAGGGGGATCAGCCCCAGCATTTT CASSLGQGDQPQHF
TRBJ1-5 TRBV6-5 NA NA TGTGCCAGCAGGCCCACCGACCGGAGCAATCAGCCCCAGCATTTT CASRPTDRSNQPQHF
TRBJ2-5 TRBV2 once NA TGTGCCAGCAGTGTGGACTCCCAAGAGACCCAGTACTTC CASSVDSQETQYF
TRBJ2-7 TRBV18 once NA TGTGCCAGCTCTCAAGACACCTACTACGAGCAGTACTTC CASSQDTYYEQYF
TRBJ1-6 TRBV11-2 NA TRBD1 TGTGCCAGCAGAACAGGGGGTTCACCCCTCCACTTT CASRTGGSPLHF
TRBJ2-7 TRBV7-9 NA TRBD1 TGTGCCAGCAGCACCCGACAGGGAACCACCTACGAGCAGTACTTC CASSTRQGTTYEQYF
TRBJ1-2 TRBV28 NA TRBD1 TGTGCCAGCAGTTTAGGACAGGGGCGTTACTATGGCTACACCTTC CASSLGQGRYYGYTF
TRBJ1-2 TRBV5-6 NA TRBD1 TGTGCCAGCAGCCTCGGACAGGCGTCTAACTATGGCTACACCTTC CASSLGQASNYGYTF
TRBJ1-4 TRBV5-1 NA NA TGCGCCAGCAGCTTGAACGGGAATGAAAAACTGTTTTTT CASSLNGNEKLFF
TRBJ1-1 TRBV29-1 NA NA TGCAGCGTTGAAGAATTTCGGGGTATGGCTGAAGCTTTCTTT CSVEEFRGMAEAFF
TRBJ2-7 TRBV5-1 NA NA TGCGCCAGCAGCTTGGAGGCCATCGGGGCCGAGCAGTACTTC CASSLEAIGAEQYF
TRBJ1-5 TRBV19 NA TRBD1 TGTGCCAGTAGGGAGTACAGGGGAAGTAGCAATCAGCCCCAGCATTTT CASREYRGSSNQPQHF
TRBJ1-5 TRBV6-2/TRBV6-3 NA TRBD1 TGTGCCAGCAGTTTGACCAGGGGGCAGGAGCCTCAGCCCCAGCATTTT CASSLTRGQEPQPQHF
TRBJ1-1 TRBV6-2/TRBV6-3 NA NA TGTGCCAGCAGCCCCCTGGGACAAGACAGCGGGGAAGCTTTCTTT CASSPLGQDSGEAFF
TRBJ1-1 TRBV7-9 NA NA TGTGCCAGCAGCTTAGCATTTCCAACTGAAGCTTTCTTT CASSLAFPTEAFF
TRBJ1-2 TRBV5-4 NA NA TGTGCCAGCAGCCCCAACGGGACCCCTGGAAGAGGCTACACCTTC CASSPNGTPGRGYTF
TRBJ2-7 TRBV13 NA TRBD1 TGTGCCAGCAGCTTAGTAGGCTCGCGTCAGGGGGCCTACGAGCAGTACTTC CASSLVGSRQGAYEQYF
TRBJ1-2 TRBV5-5 NA TRBD1 TGTGCCAGCAGCCCCGAGGGGACAGACTATGGCTACACCTTC CASSPEGTDYGYTF
TRBJ1-2 TRBV21-1 once NA TGTGCCAGCAGCAAAGGTCGGACGGCAGACTATGGCTACACCTTC CASSKGRTADYGYTF
TRBJ2-7 TRBV9 NA NA TGTGCCAGCAGCGTAGAGCCCGGCAGGTTTTCTACCTACGAGCAGTACTTC CASSVEPGRFSTYEQYF
TRBJ2-7 TRBV11-1 few TRBD1 TGTGCCAGCAGCCAGAACCGACAGGGGTACTACGAGCAGTACTTC CASSQNRQGYYEQYF
TRBJ1-2 TRBV19 NA NA TGTGCCAGTAGTATAGAATCCAAGGAGGTCTACACCTTC CASSIESKEVYTF
TRBJ2-5 TRBV9 NA TRBD2 TGTGCCAGCAGCGTAGTTGACGGGGGGGTCCAAGAGACCCAGTACTTC CASSVVDGGVQETQYF
TRBJ2-2 TRBV5-1 NA TRBD1 TGCGCCAGCAGCTTGGAGGACAGGGGGCTTGAGGAGCTGTTTTTT CASSLEDRGLEELFF
TRBJ2-2 TRBV3-1/TRBV3-2 NA NA TGTGCCAGCAGCCGCGGGACGTCGAACACCGGGGAGCTGTTTTTT CASSRGTSNTGELFF
TRBJ2-3 TRBV2 NA TRBD2 TGTGCCAGCAGCGGACTAGCGGGTGTCACAGATACGCAGTATTTT CASSGLAGVTDTQYF
TRBJ2-5 TRBV27 NA NA TGTGCCAGCAGTTTGTCCTGGGCGTCAGAGACCCAGTACTTC CASSLSWASETQYF
TRBJ2-1 TRBV5-4 NA TRBD2 TGTGCCAGCAGCTCCGGGACTAGCCGGGACAATGAGCAGTTCTTC CASSSGTSRDNEQFF
TRBJ1-2 TRBV5-5 NA NA TGTGCCAGCAGCTTGCAGGGTAACTATGGCTACACCTTC CASSLQGNYGYTF